Each of the 3 T cell receptor beta chains below was sequenced from the same sample in a study of T cell responses to AZD1222 COVID-19 vaccine. Libraries were prepared by immunoSEQ multiplex PCR; TCRdb keeps only in-frame clonotypes and omits some of them. The table has 65,000 to 85,000 clones, 85% seen once. The sequencing here drew on peripheral blood, taken on day 0 of AZD1222 vaccination. The receptors come from an adult in good health.

The V call is TRBV7-2, the J call TRBJ2-3, with D unresolved. The germline V and J ends were trimmed by 5 bases and 1 base, with 10 bases remaining between them. Looked up from germline, CDR1 is SGHTA and CDR2 is FQGNSA. This CDR3 is 14 amino acids long. The CDR3 nucleotides read TGTGCCAGCAGCCGTGGCCCCCGCACAGATACGCAGTATTTT. Protein product: CASSRGPRTDTQYF.

This clone was observed once. V usage is TRBV4-3 and J usage is TRBJ1-5; possible D gene TRBD1, 5 bases. Trimming cost V 0 bases and J 7 bases, with 7 bases left between them. There are 13 residues in the CDR3. The V gene's germline CDR1 is LGHNA and CDR2 YSLEER. This CDR3 reads CASSQDREQPQHF. The CDR3 coding sequence is TGCGCCAGCAGCCAAGACAGGGAGCAGCCCCAGCATTTT.

V usage is TRBV7-2 and J usage is TRBJ1-2; 11 nucleotides match TRBD1. There are 14 residues in the CDR3. The V gene's germline CDR1 is SGHTA and CDR2 FQGNSA. V trimming: 5 bases; J trimming: 5 bases; junction bases outside the gene matches: 4. CDR3 bases: TGTGCCAGCAGCCGGGACAGGGGGGCATATGGCTACACCTTC. Translation: CASSRDRGAYGYTF.